A single sample gave rise to the 5 T cell receptor beta chains below, sequenced in a study of CD8 T cells in ankylosing spondylitis. In TCRdb, the 5' RACE reads were re-called with MiXCR into one record per CDR3 protein. The data hold 200,000 to 300,000 distinct CDR3 sequences, with 8% to 11% observed a single time. Sequenced sample: blood, either unsorted or a sorted T cell fraction (not recorded which). The receptors stem from a male donor with ankylosing spondylitis or in good health (not recorded which).

This clonotype was seen a few times. The chain is built from TRBV6-1 and TRBJ1-2; D is undetermined. Germline V lookup: CDR1 MNHNS, CDR2 SASEGT. The CDR3 spans 14 residues. V was pared by 5 bases and J by 4 bases, with 14 bases between. CDR3 loop: CASSIGRTLYGYTF. The DNA of the CDR3 is TGTGCCAGCAGTATCGGACGGACCCTCTATGGCTACACCTTC.

This clonotype was detected ten times or more. The V and J genes are TRBV5-1 and TRBJ2-2, with no clear D. The CDR3 totals 13 residues. The V end was cut by 3 bases, the J end by 5 bases, with 8 bases between. In germline, CDR1 is SGHRS, CDR2 YFSETQ. The CDR3 sequence is CASSSDGTGELFF. CDR3 nucleotides: TGCGCCAGCAGCTCGGACGGGACCGGGGAGCTGTTTTTT.

The table lists this clonotype with a few counts. The V call is TRBV4-1, the J call TRBJ2-3; D is undetermined. Deletions cut 2 bases from V and 5 bases from J, with 2 bases between. The germline V gene encodes CDR1 MGHRA and CDR2 YSYEKL. The CDR3 consists of 11 residues. The CDR3 region is CASSQLDTQYF. The CDR3 coding sequence is TGCGCCAGCAGCCAATTAGATACGCAGTATTTT.

This clonotype was detected only a few times. The chain couples TRBV7-9 to TRBJ2-1; D possibly corresponds to TRBD2 (5 bases). Looked up from germline, CDR1 is SEHNR and CDR2 is FQNEAQ (reference sequence). V dropped 3 bases and J dropped 8 bases, with 20 bases sitting between them. The CDR3 loop spans 16 amino acids. DNA for the CDR3: TGTGCCAGCAGCTTTTATCGGAGGCCACTTGGGGATGAGCAGTTCTTC. Protein sequence: CASSFYRRPLGDEQFF.

This chain uses TRBV6-5 with TRBJ2-5, with 10 nucleotides matching TRBD1. Trimming took 1 base from V and 13 from J; bases not matched to a gene: 12. Germline loops: CDR1 MNHEY, CDR2 SVGAGI. This CDR3 spans 15 amino acids. For the CDR3, the DNA is TGTGCCAGCAGTTACTACGGGACAGGGGAGATAGATCCGTACTTC. This gives the protein CASSYYGTGEIDPYF.